Sequencing of this TCR beta chain was carried out in a study of T cells in Graves' hyperthyroidism and ophthalmopathy. Findings of the study overall: Using 13 V-J features, a model discriminated ophthalmopathy from stable hyperthyroidism.

This CDR3 has 14 amino acids. The V gene lost 5 bases and the J gene lost 0 bases, with 9 bases spanning the gap. Looked up from germline, CDR1 is MNHNS and CDR2 is SASEGT. Amplified regions were TCR beta CDR3 sequences from RNA transcripts. Initially, a first-round RT-PCR of the TCR CDR3 employed the HTBI primer set. TCRdb reprocessed the multiplex PCR reads via MiXCR and lists one record per CDR3 protein. This sample carries around 700,000 distinct CDR3 sequences, about 17% of them seen once, and the ten largest clones take over 15%. This clonotype appeared many times. Its antigen is unidentified. Sequencing input: blood. The receptor was derived from a woman between 45 and 65 years old with Graves' hyperthyroidism that later progressed to Graves' ophthalmopathy. The chain has TRBV6-1 and TRBJ2-3; unclear D gene. As DNA, the CDR3 is TGTGCCAGCAGTCCGGTGTTTAGCACAGATACGCAGTATTTT. Protein sequence: CASSPVFSTDTQYF.